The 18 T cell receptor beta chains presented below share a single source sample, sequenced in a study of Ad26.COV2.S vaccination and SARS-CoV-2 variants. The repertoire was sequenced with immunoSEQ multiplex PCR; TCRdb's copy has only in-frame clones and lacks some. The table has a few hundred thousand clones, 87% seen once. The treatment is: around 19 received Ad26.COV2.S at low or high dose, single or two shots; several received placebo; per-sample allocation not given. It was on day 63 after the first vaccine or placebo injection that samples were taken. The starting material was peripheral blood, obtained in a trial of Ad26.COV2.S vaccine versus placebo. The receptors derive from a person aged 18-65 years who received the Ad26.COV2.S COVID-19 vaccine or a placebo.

The CDR3 region has the DNA TGCGCCAGCAGCCAAGATAGCGGGGATTTGGGACACAATGAGCAGTTCTTC. Amino acid sequence: CASSQDSGDLGHNEQFF. This chain joins TRBV4-1 and TRBJ2-1, with 8 bases aligning to TRBD2. The germline V gene has CDR1 MGHRA and CDR2 YSYEKL. This CDR3 region has 17 residues. Trimming removed 0 bases from V and 5 bases from J; junction bases left unmatched: 9.

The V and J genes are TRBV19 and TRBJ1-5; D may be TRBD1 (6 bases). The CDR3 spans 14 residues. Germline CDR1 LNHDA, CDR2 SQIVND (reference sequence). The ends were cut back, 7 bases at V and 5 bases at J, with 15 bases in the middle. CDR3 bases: TGTGCCAGTACCCCGGACAGCGTCTATCAGCCCCAGCATTTT. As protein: CASTPDSVYQPQHF. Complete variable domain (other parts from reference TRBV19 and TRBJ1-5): DGGITQSPKYLFRKEGQNVTLSCEQNLNHDAMYWYRQDPGQGLRLIYYSQIVNDFQKGDIAEGYSVSREKKESFPLTVTSAQKNPTAFYLCASTPDSVYQPQHFGDGTRLSIL.

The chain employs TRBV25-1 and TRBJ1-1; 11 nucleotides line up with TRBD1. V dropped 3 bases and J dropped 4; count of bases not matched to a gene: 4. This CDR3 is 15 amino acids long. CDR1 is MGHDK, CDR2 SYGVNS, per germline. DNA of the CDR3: TGTGCCAGCAGTGAGCCCGGGACAGGGGGCACTGAAGCTTTCTTT. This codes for CASSEPGTGGTEAFF.

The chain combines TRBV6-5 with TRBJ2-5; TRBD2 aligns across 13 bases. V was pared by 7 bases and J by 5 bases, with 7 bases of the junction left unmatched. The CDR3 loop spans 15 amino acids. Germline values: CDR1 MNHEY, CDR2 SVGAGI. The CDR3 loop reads CASTWTSGGSETQYF. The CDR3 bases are TGTGCCAGCACCTGGACTAGCGGGGGTTCGGAGACCCAGTACTTC.

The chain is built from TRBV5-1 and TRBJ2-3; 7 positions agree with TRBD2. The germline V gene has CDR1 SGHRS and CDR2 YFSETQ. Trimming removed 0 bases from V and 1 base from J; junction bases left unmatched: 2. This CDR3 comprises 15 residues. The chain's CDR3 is CASSLALAGTDTQYF. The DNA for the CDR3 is TGCGCCAGCAGCTTGGCCCTAGCGGGCACAGATACGCAGTATTTT. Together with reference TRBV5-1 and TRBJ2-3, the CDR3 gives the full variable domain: KAGVTQTPRYLIKTRGQQVTLSCSPISGHRSVSWYQQTPGQGLQFLFEYFSETQRNKGNFPGRFSGRQFSNSRSEMNVSTLELGDSALYLCASSLALAGTDTQYFGPGTRLTVL.

In nucleotides, the CDR3 is TGTGCCAGCAGCGCTCAACTCAGCTCCTACAATGAGCAGTTCTTC. Encoded protein: CASSAQLSSYNEQFF. The chain has TRBV4-2 and TRBJ2-1; D remains unclear. The CDR3 extends over 15 amino acids. Per the germline V gene, CDR1 is LGHNA and CDR2 is YNFKEQ. Trimming shortened V by 5 bases and J by 0 bases, and 11 bases separated the two germline ends.

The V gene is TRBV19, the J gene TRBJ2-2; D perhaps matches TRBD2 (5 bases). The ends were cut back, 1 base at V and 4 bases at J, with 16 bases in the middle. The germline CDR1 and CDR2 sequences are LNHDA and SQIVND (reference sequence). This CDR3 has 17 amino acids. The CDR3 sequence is CASSIASGVEGTGELFF. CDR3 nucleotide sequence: TGTGCCAGTAGTATAGCTAGTGGGGTTGAGGGCACCGGGGAGCTGTTTTTT.

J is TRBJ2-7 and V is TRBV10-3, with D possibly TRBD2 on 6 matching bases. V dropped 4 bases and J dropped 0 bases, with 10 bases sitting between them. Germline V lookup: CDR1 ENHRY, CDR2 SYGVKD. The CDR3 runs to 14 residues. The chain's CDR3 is CAISGPGSSYEQYF. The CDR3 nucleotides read TGTGCCATCAGTGGGCCCGGGAGCTCCTACGAGCAGTACTTC.

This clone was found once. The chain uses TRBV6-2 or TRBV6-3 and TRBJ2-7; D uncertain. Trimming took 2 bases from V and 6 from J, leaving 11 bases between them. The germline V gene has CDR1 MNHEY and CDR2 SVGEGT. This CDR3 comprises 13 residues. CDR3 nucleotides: TGTGCCAGCAGTTACGGGTTTTTTGGCGAGCAGTACTTC. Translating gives CASSYGFFGEQYF.

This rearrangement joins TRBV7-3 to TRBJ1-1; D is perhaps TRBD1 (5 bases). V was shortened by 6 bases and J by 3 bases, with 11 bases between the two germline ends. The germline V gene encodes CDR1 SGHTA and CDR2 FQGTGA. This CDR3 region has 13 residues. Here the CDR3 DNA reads TGTGCCAGCAGTTCCGGGGGTTACACTGAAGCTTTCTTT. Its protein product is CASSSGGYTEAFF.

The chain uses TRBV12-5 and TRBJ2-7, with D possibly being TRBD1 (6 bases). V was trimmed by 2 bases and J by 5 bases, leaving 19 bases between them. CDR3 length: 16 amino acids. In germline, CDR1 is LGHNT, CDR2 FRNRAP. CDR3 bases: TGTGCTAGTGGTTTGTCTCGGGACAATAGGATCCACGAGCAGTACTTC. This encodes CASGLSRDNRIHEQYF.

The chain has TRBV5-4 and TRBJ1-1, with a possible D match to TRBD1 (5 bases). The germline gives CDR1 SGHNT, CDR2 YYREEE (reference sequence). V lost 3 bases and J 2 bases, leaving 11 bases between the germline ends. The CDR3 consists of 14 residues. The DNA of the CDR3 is TGTGCCAGCAGCTGGGGGTGGATTAACACTGAAGCTTTCTTT. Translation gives CASSWGWINTEAFF.

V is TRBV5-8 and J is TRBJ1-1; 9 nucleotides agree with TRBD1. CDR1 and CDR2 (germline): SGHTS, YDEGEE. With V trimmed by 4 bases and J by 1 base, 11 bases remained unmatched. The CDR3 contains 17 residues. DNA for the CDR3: TGTGCCAGCAGCACCACAGGGGGCGCCTTTTCGAACACTGAAGCTTTCTTT. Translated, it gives CASSTTGGAFSNTEAFF.

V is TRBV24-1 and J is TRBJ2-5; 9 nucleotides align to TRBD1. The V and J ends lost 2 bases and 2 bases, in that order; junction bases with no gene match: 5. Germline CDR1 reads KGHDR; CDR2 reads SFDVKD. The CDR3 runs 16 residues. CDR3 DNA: TGTGCCACCAGTGATTCGACAGGGGGTCTGCAAGAGACCCAGTACTTC. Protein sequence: CATSDSTGGLQETQYF.

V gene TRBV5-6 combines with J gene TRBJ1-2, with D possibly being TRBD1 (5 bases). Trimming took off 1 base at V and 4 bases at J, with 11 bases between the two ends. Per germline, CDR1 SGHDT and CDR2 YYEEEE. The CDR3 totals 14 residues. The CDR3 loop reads CASSLRGASYGYTF. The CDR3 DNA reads TGTGCCAGCAGCTTGAGGGGCGCCTCCTATGGCTACACCTTC.

For the CDR3, the DNA is TGTGCCAGCAGCCCCAACGCGGCAGCCGTCAGCTCCTATAATTCACCCCTCCACTTT. Translated, it gives CASSPNAAAVSSYNSPLHF. The rearrangement uses TRBV7-6 and TRBJ1-6; D ambiguous. Trimming shortened V by 5 bases and J by 0 bases, and 20 bases separated the two germline ends. This CDR3 has 19 residues. Germline assignment: CDR1 SGHVS and CDR2 FNYEAQ. The full variable domain, its missing parts supplied by reference TRBV7-6 and TRBJ1-6, is GAGVSQSPRYKVTKRGQDVALRCDPISGHVSLYWYRQALGQGPEFLTYFNYEAQQDKSGLPNDRFSAERPEGSISTLTIQRTEQRDSAMYRCASSPNAAAVSSYNSPLHFGNGTRLTVT.

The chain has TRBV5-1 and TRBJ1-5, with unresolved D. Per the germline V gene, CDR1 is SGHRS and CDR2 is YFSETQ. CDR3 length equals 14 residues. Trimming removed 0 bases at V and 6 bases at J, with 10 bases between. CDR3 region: CASSLVWGTQPQHF. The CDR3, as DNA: TGCGCCAGCAGCTTGGTGTGGGGTACTCAGCCCCAGCATTTT.

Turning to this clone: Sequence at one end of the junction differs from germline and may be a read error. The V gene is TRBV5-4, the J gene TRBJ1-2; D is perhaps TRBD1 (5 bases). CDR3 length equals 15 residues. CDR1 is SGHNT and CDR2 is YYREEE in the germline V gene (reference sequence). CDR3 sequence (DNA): TGCCTGGGGCTTGAGGTCTTCAGGGTAAAATATGGCTACACCTTC. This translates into CLGLEVFRVKYGYTF. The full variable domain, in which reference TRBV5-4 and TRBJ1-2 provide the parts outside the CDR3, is ETGVTQSPTHLIKTRGQQVTLRCSSQSGHNTVSWYQQALGQGPQFIFQYYREEENGRGNFPPRFSGLQFPNYSSELNVNALELDDSALYLCLGLEVFRVKYGYTFGSGTRLTVV.